This TCR beta chain originates from a study of cytomegalovirus exposure and HLA in healthy donors. Whole-study results and caveats: Later on, a genetic analysis was performed. It linked a missense variant in DCLRE1C with V- and J-gene trimming of TCR beta.

This PCR relied on a set of 60 Vbeta primers and 13 Jbeta primers. Original methodology: Later, 65 million to 90 million unique TCR beta chains were counted in an analysis, and 10 million to 12 million of them were shared. Sequencing used immunoSEQ multiplex PCR; TCRdb keeps in-frame clones, though not all of them. V, J and clone size derive from that table, while D and trimming were established from the DNA sequence. The table has around 68,000 clones, around 75% seen once; the top ten hold around 7.4%. A note on this clone: Its antigen is unidentified.

The source is a woman aged 30 to 39 in good health and CMV-seropositive. Sequenced: PBMCs.

CDR3 residues: CASSLARESYNEQFF. The DNA of the CDR3 is TGTGCCAGCAGCTTGGCGCGGGAGTCCTACAATGAGCAGTTCTTC. The chain is built from TRBV5-4 and TRBJ2-1; 7 nucleotides align to TRBD2. There are 15 residues in the CDR3. V shed 0 bases and J 1 base; nucleotides not matched to a gene: 1. Germline values: CDR1 SGHNT, CDR2 YYREEE (reference sequence).